The present T cell receptor beta chain was sequenced within a study of response to subunit inactivated influenza vaccine. Findings of the study overall: The authors offered the suggestion that each seasonal influenza vaccination recruits few new T cells.

The CDR3 sequence is 17 residues long. Germline lookup yields CDR1 DFQATT and CDR2 SNEGSKA (reference sequence). V shed 1 base, J shed 9 bases, and the junction held 15 bases outside the gene matches. This clonotype was seen a few times. No antigen is known for it. TCRdb re-called the RT-PCR reads through MiXCR, storing one row per CDR3 protein. The data show 180,000 or so distinct CDR3 sequences, approximately 12% seen once. These data also formed part of another study, on T cells expressing NK-cell markers. That report notes: TCR beta libraries carry UMIs added by 5'RACE template switching. Sequencing of TCR beta repertoires drew on sorted CD3+CD56+NKG2C+, CD3+CD56+NKG2C- and CD3+CD56-NKG2C+ T cells. Just one sequenced donor of eight was HCMV-seronegative, while seven were seropositive. The same clonotypes also predominated in the CD3+CD56-NKG2C+ fraction of four donors.

This TCR came from a man aged 50 or older who received an inactivated influenza vaccine. The source was CD8+ T cells sorted from PBMCs, collected about 11 days after vaccination. The chain has TRBV20-1 and TRBJ2-1; 10 bases fit TRBD1. The CDR3 sequence: CSARGPTGTGAISEQFF. CDR3 bases: TGCAGTGCTAGAGGCCCAACCGGGACAGGGGCTATCAGTGAGCAGTTCTTC.